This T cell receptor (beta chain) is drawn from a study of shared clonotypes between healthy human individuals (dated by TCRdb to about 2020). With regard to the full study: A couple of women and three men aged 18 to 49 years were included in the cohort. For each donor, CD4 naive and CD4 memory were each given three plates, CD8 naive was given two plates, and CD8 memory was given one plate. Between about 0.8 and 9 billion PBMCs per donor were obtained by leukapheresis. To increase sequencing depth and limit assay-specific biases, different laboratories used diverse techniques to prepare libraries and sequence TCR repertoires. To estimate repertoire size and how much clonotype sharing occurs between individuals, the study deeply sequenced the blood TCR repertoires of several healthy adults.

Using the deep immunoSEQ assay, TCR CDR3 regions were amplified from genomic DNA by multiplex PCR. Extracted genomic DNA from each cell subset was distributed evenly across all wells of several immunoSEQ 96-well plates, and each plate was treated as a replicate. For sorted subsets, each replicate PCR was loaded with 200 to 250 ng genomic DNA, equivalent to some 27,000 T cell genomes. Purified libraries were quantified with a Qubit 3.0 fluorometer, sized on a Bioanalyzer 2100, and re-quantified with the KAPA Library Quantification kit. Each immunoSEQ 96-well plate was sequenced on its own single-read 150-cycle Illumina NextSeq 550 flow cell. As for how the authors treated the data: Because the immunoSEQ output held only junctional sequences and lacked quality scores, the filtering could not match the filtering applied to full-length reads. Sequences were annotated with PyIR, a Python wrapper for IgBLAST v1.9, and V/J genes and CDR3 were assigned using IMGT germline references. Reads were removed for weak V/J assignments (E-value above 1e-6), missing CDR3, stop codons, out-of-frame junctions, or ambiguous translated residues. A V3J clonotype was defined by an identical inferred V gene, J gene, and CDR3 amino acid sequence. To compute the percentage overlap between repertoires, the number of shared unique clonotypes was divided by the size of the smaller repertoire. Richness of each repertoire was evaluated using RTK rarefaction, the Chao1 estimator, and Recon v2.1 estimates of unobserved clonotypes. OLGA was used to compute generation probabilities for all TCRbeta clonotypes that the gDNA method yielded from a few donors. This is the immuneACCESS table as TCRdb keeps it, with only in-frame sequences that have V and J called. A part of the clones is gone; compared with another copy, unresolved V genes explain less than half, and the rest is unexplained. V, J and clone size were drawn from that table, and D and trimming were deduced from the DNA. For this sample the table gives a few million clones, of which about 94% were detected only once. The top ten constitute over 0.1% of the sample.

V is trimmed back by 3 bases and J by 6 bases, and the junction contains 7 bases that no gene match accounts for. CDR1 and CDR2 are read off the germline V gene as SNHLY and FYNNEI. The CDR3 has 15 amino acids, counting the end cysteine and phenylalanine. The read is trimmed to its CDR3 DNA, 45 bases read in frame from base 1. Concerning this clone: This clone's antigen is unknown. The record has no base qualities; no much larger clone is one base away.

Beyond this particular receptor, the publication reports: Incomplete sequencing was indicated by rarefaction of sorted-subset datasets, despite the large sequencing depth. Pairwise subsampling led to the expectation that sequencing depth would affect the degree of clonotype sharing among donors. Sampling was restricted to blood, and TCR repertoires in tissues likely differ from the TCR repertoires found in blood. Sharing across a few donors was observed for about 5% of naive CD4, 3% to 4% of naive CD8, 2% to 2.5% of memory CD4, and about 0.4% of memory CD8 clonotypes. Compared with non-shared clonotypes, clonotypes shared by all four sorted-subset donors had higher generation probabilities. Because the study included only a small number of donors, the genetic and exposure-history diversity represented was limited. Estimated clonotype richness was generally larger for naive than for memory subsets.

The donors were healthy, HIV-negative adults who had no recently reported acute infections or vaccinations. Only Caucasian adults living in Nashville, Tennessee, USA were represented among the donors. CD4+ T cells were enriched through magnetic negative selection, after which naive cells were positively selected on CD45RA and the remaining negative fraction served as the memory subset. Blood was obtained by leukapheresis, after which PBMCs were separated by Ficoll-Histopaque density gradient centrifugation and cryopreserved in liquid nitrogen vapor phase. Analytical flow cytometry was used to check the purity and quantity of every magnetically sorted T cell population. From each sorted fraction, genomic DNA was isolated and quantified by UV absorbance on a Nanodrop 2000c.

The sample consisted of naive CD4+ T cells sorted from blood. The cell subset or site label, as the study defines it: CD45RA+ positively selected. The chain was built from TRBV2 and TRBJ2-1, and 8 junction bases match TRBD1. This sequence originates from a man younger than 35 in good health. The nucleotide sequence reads TGTGCCAGCAGTGAGGGACAGGTAACGGCCAATGAGCAGTTCTTC. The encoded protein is CASSEGQVTANEQFF.